This T cell receptor beta chain was captured by sequencing in a study of CD8 T cells in ankylosing spondylitis. Study observations and caveats: Blood of patients with ankylosing spondylitis appeared to be characterized by a TCR beta motif of 8 or 9 highly homologous variants.

Germline V gene sequence: CDR1 SGHRS, CDR2 YFSETQ. J gave up 7 bases and V 2 bases, and 15 bases lay outside the gene matches. The CDR3 totals 17 residues. In TCRdb, the 5' RACE reads were re-called with MiXCR into one record per CDR3 protein. The data hold fewer than 500,000 distinct CDR3 sequences, with approximately 20% observed a single time. This clonotype was found a few times. What it binds is unknown. Sequencing input: blood, either unsorted or a sorted T cell fraction (not recorded which). The clonotype comes from a male donor with ankylosing spondylitis. The J gene is TRBJ2-7, the V gene TRBV5-1; 10 positions match TRBD2. Here the CDR3 DNA reads TGCGCCAGCAGCTTAGGACTAGCGGAGCCCCCCACGGGAGAGCAGTACTTC. Translated: CASSLGLAEPPTGEQYF. The full variable domain, rest sourced from reference TRBV5-1 and TRBJ2-7, is KAGVTQTPRYLIKTRGQQVTLSCSPISGHRSVSWYQQTPGQGLQFLFEYFSETQRNKGNFPGRFSGRQFSNSRSEMNVSTLELGDSALYLCASSLGLAEPPTGEQYFGPGTRLTVT.